The 17 T cell receptor beta chains below come from one sample, sequenced in a study of CD8+ T cells in alopecia areata. Extracted RNA was reverse transcribed into cDNA, the sequencing template. TCRdb's table, derived via immunoSEQ multiplex PCR, lists solely in-frame clones and lacks some. The sample has about 100,000 clones; 50% to 60% are singletons. Sample treatment: oral pan-JAK inhibitor, 5-10 mg twice daily. Source: CD8+ T cells sorted from blood, taken at approximately week 60, from a patient treated with tofacitinib. Receptor source: a human donor with alopecia areata.

In nucleotides, the CDR3 is TGCAGCGTTGCCCACCCGGACCGCTCCTACGAGCAGTACTTC. This encodes CSVAHPDRSYEQYF. V and J are TRBV29-1 and TRBJ2-7; D unclear. V lost 4 bases, J lost 0 bases, and 13 bases lay in between. The CDR3 contains 14 residues. CDR1 is SQVTM and CDR2 is ANQGSEA in the germline V gene.

Here the CDR3 reads CASRLAELYNEQFF. The CDR3 coding sequence is TGTGCCAGCAGACTAGCGGAGCTATACAATGAGCAGTTCTTC. The chain recombines TRBV27 with TRBJ2-1; TRBD2 matches at 8 bases. This CDR3 region has 14 residues. The germline CDR1 and CDR2 sequences are MNHEY and SMNVEV (reference sequence). Germline trimming cut 6 bases from V and 4 bases from J; bases unmatched to any gene: 5.

CDR3 bases: TGTGCCAGCAGCAAGACAGGGAATGAGCAGTTCTTC. It encodes CASSKTGNEQFF. This chain links TRBV5-6 with TRBJ2-1; 7 bases are a match to TRBD1. J gave up 7 bases and V 4 bases, and 2 bases lay outside the gene matches. The CDR3 runs to 12 residues. Germline-derived CDR1 and CDR2 are SGHDT and YYEEEE.

The V and J genes are TRBV11-3 and TRBJ2-3; D is ambiguous. V lost 5 bases, J lost 6 bases, and 9 bases lay in between. The CDR3 is 12 residues long. Germline V gene sequence: CDR1 SGHNT, CDR2 YENEEA. The CDR3 bases are TGTGCCAGCAGCCCCCCTTCCGATACGCAGTATTTT. Amino acids: CASSPPSDTQYF.

This clone was observed a handful of times. The germline gene is not matched at one end of the junction; a read error may be the cause. The chain recombines TRBV7-9 with TRBJ2-5, with 12 bases identical to TRBD1. Germline loops: CDR1 SEHNR, CDR2 FQNEAQ (reference sequence). CDR3 length: 16 amino acids. CDR3 protein: CASTLTTGQGAKTQYF. As DNA, the CDR3 is TGTGCCAGCACCTTAACTACGGGACAGGGGGCAAAGACCCAGTACTTC.

This chain links TRBV2 with TRBJ2-7; TRBD1 agrees at 9 bases. Trimming cost V 8 bases and J 5 bases; bases outside gene matches: 4. CDR1 is SNHLY, CDR2 FYNNEI, per germline. The CDR3 is 12 amino acids. CDR3 bases: TGTGCCAGCCAGGACAGGGGTGACGAGCAGTACTTC. It specifies CASQDRGDEQYF.

The chain uses TRBV4-1 and TRBJ1-6, with D hard to call. CDR3 length: 16 amino acids. Looked up from germline, CDR1 is MGHRA and CDR2 is YSYEKL. The germline V and J ends were trimmed by 2 bases and 7 bases, with 15 bases remaining between them. The CDR3 DNA follows: TGCGCCAGCAGCCAAACGCCTTTATCGGGGAATTCACCCCTCCACTTT. Protein sequence: CASSQTPLSGNSPLHF.

This chain connects TRBV2 to TRBJ2-3; D may be TRBD2 (6 bases). CDR1 SNHLY and CDR2 FYNNEI come from the germline V gene. The CDR3 has 11 amino acids. This CDR3 reads CGLTSGDTQYF. For the CDR3, the DNA is TGTGGTTTGACCAGCGGGGATACGCAGTATTTT.

The chain is built from TRBV7-9 and TRBJ2-2; TRBD2 might be the D (5 bases). Germline V CDR1 and CDR2: SEHNR, FQNEAQ (reference sequence). The ends were cut back, 5 bases at V and 4 bases at J, with 14 bases in the middle. This CDR3 region has 15 residues. The CDR3 loop reads CASSPRMAGTGELFF. CDR3 nucleotides: TGTGCCAGCAGCCCCCGGATGGCGGGCACCGGGGAGCTGTTTTTT.

The CDR3 DNA follows: TGTGCCAGCAGCTTAGTTACTCTTAATCAGCCCCAGCATTTT. As protein: CASSLVTLNQPQHF. V usage is TRBV7-2 and J usage is TRBJ1-5; D remains ambiguous. The CDR3 spans 14 residues. V was cut by 1 base and J by 4 bases, with 8 bases left in between. CDR1 SGHTA and CDR2 FQGNSA come from the germline V gene.

The V call is TRBV6-6, the J call TRBJ2-3; 10 bases agree with TRBD2. Trimming at V came to 6 bases and at J to 3 bases, leaving 6 bases not matched to a gene. The germline V gene encodes CDR1 MNHNY and CDR2 SVGAGI (reference sequence). This CDR3 has 15 residues. The CDR3 DNA reads TGTGCCAGCAGACTAGCGGGGAGGGAGACAGATACGCAGTATTTT. Protein: CASRLAGRETDTQYF.

The CDR3 protein is CASRRDGDRGVHEQYF. The CDR3, as DNA: TGTGCCAGCAGGCGGGATGGGGACAGAGGAGTTCACGAGCAGTACTTC. The rearrangement links TRBV27 to TRBJ2-7, with D perhaps matching TRBD1 (7 bases). This CDR3 has 16 residues. Germline assignment: CDR1 MNHEY and CDR2 SMNVEV (reference sequence). V lost 6 bases to trimming and J lost 5 bases, with 23 bases between them.

The chain employs TRBV29-1 and TRBJ1-2; 11 nucleotides match TRBD1. Germline-derived CDR1 and CDR2 are SQVTM and ANQGSEA. This CDR3 region has 16 residues. With 0 bases clipped from V and 4 bases from J, the junction kept 7 bases outside the gene matches. CDR3 sequence: CSVEDWGQGVFYGYTF. The CDR3 nucleotides read TGCAGCGTTGAAGATTGGGGACAGGGGGTTTTCTATGGCTACACCTTC.

The chain links TRBV7-6 to TRBJ2-6; perhaps TRBD2 as D (5 bases). With 5 bases removed from V and 2 bases from J, the gap between germline ends came to 10 bases. Per the germline V gene, CDR1 is SGHVS and CDR2 is FNYEAQ. This CDR3 is 15 amino acids long. The chain's CDR3 is CASSTREPGANVLTF. CDR3 DNA: TGTGCCAGCAGCACAAGGGAGCCTGGGGCCAACGTCCTGACTTTC.

The chain links TRBV4-1 to TRBJ1-1; TRBD1 is a possible D gene (5 bases). Between the trimmed V and J ends, which lost 10 bases and 0 bases, there was a span of 12 bases. The CDR3 consists of 13 residues. Germline CDR1 reads MGHRA; CDR2 reads YSYEKL. This CDR3 is CATRTPMNTEAFF. The CDR3 region has the DNA TGCGCCACCCGGACACCTATGAACACTGAAGCTTTCTTT.

This chain connects TRBV27 to TRBJ2-3; 7 nucleotides match TRBD1. V dropped 2 bases and J dropped 0; count of bases not matched to a gene: 2. From germline, CDR1 is MNHEY and CDR2 SMNVEV (reference sequence). The CDR3 spans 15 residues. In nucleotides, the CDR3 is TGTGCCAGCAGTTTAGGGGACAGCAGCACAGATACGCAGTATTTT. Translating it yields CASSLGDSSTDTQYF.

The chain combines TRBV30 with TRBJ2-1; D remains ambiguous. The V end lost 2 bases, the J end lost 1 base, and 12 bases lay between the germline ends. Per the germline V gene, CDR1 is GTSNPN and CDR2 is SVGIG (reference sequence). There are 15 residues in the CDR3. CDR3 DNA: TGTGCCTGGAGTCAGCCCGTATTTTCCTACAATGAGCAGTTCTTC. Residues: CAWSQPVFSYNEQFF.